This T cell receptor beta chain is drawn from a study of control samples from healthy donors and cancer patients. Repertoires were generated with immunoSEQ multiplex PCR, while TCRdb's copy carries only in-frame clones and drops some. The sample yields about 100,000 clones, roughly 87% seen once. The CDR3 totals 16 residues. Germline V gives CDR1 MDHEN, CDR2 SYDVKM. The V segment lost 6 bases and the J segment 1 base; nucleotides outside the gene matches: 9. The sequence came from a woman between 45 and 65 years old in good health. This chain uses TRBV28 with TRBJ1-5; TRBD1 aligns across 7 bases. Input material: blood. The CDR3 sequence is CASRPDQQGSNQPQHF. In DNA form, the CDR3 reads TGTGCCAGCAGGCCCGACCAACAGGGGAGCAATCAGCCCCAGCATTTT.